This T cell receptor (beta chain) came from a study of cytomegalovirus exposure and HLA in healthy donors. Study-level background: There were roughly 80 million unique TCRs (from HLA-typed donors) in an early data release. Study outcomes and limitations: Approximately 160 TCR beta chains were listed as cytomegalovirus-associated.

Though nominally healthy at sampling, donors likely had unrecorded immune exposures. In the PCR, 60 Vbeta and 13 Jbeta primers were used. Produced via immunoSEQ multiplex PCR; TCRdb's table is partial and in-frame only. In the table there are about 150,000 clones, approximately 76% of which are singletons. Trimming took 4 bases from V and 3 from J, leaving 7 bases between them. Germline loops: CDR1 LGHNT, CDR2 FRNRAP. This CDR3 comprises 13 residues. Comments on this clone: Its specificity is not known.

The sequencing sample was made of PBMCs. The chain is built from TRBV12-5 and TRBJ2-1, with a possible D match to TRBD1 (5 bases). The clonotype was recovered from a man aged 35 to 55 in good health and CMV-seronegative. The CDR3 spells CASGSDNYNEQFF. In DNA, the CDR3 is TGTGCTAGTGGTTCGGACAACTACAATGAGCAGTTCTTC.